Detailed here is one TCR beta chain. What it binds is unknown. This CDR3 region has 16 residues. CDR1 is MGHRA and CDR2 is YSYEKL in the germline V gene. V was pared by 2 bases and J by 5 bases, with 7 bases of the junction left unmatched. This sample was taken from a study of cytomegalovirus exposure and HLA in healthy donors. Background on the study: One earlier analysis, a look at 150 million to 200 million T cells, found some 100 million unique TCR beta sequences. Broader study findings: No immune exposure information besides CMV serostatus was available. In an earlier analysis, productive rearrangement rates for most beta V segments clustered near 87% or 30%.

13 Jbeta primers and 60 Vbeta primers were used for the PCR. Original processing methods: Later reanalysis found tens of millions of unique TCR beta chains, around 10 million of them shared. Only in-frame clones appear in the TCRdb table, and some are missing; sequencing was by immunoSEQ multiplex PCR. V, J and clone size derive from that table, while D and trimming were established from the DNA sequence. Of approximately 130,000 clones in the sample, around 80% were seen once. The chain has TRBV4-1 and TRBJ2-1; 9 positions match TRBD1. The sample comprised PBMCs. The receptor was derived from a woman between 40 and 50 years old in good health and CMV-seronegative. The CDR3 nucleotides are TGCGCCAGCAGCCAATACGACAGGGGGGGGAACAATGAGCAGTTCTTC. It codes for CASSQYDRGGNNEQFF.